The clone carrying this T cell receptor beta chain has a handful of counts. Its antigen is as yet unknown. This specimen belongs to a study of yellow fever vaccine responses in identical twins. Study results and caveats: Twins reportedly showed a vaccine T cell response that seemed partly convergent and partly personalized.

TCRdb fed the RT-PCR reads into MiXCR, producing one record per CDR3 protein. The table includes about 19,000 distinct CDR3 sequences, approximately 60% detected once. V lost 3 bases and J lost 6, with 3 bases in between. CDR3 length: 11 residues. The source is a woman aged 18-30 years who received the yellow fever vaccine. The sample was T cells from blood (PBMCs), unsorted or a sorted subset (not recorded which), taken before or after yellow fever vaccination (not recorded which). The chain links TRBV12-3 or TRBV12-4 to TRBJ2-1, with D unresolved. CDR3 amino acids: CASSLTNEQFF. In DNA, the CDR3 is TGTGCCAGCAGTTTGACCAATGAGCAGTTCTTC.